This paragraph reports one TCR beta chain. Antigen specificity is unknown. Germline V gene lookup returns CDR1 SGHNT and CDR2 YYREEE (reference sequence). After removal of 5 bases from V and 4 bases from J, the junction contained 5 bases not matched to a gene. The CDR3 totals 15 residues. In the PCR, 60 Vbeta and 13 Jbeta primers were used. Assay: immunoSEQ multiplex PCR; the TCRdb copy retains only in-frame clones and omits some. Of 150,000 to 200,000 clones in the sample, around four fifths are singletons; the top ten hold 1.4%. This entry is derived from a study of cytomegalovirus exposure and HLA in healthy donors. Study information: There were around 390 genotyped donors. Of these, about 86% fell in the genetic ancestry cluster associated with self-reported Caucasian donors. Broader study findings: Later, an analysis found that common viral pathogens appeared to be linked with several of the most significant clusters. In a later analysis, TCR beta V- and J-gene trimming was associated with a missense DCLRE1C variant. Among immune exposure information, only CMV serostatus was available.

The source of this sequence is a woman aged 25 to 45 in good health and CMV-seronegative. This chain connects TRBV5-4 to TRBJ2-2, with TRBD2 identical over 10 bases. Sequenced material: PBMCs. The CDR3 bases are TGTGCCAGCAGAGCAGCGGGGGGGCTCACCGGGGAGCTGTTTTTT. Amino acid sequence: CASRAAGGLTGELFF.